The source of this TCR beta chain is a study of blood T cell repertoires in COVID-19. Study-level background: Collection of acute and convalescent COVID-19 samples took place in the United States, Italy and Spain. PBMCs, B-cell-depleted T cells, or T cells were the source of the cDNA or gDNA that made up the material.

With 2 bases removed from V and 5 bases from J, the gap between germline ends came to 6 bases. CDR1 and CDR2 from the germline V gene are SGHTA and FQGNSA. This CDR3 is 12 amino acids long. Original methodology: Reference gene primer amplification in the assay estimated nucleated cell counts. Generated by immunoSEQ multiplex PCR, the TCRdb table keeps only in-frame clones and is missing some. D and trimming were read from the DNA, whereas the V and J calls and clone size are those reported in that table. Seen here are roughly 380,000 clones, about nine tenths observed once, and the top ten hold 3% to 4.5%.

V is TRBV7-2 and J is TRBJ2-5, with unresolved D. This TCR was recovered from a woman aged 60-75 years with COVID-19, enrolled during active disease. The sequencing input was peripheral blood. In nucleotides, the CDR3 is TGTGCCAGCAGCTTAAGTGGCGAGACCCAGTACTTC. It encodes CASSLSGETQYF.